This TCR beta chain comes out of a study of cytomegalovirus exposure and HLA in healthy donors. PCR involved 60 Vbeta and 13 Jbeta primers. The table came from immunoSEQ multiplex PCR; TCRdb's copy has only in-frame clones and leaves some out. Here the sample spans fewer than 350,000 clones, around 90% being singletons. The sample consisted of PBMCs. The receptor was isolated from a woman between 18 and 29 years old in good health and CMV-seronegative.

In DNA form, the CDR3 reads TGTGCCAGCAGCGCGAATAACTATGGCTACACCTTC. Its translation is CASSANNYGYTF. J is TRBJ1-2 and V is TRBV7-9; no clear D gene. This CDR3 spans 12 amino acids. Germline loops: CDR1 SEHNR, CDR2 FQNEAQ (reference sequence). V dropped 5 bases and J dropped 1 base, with 5 bases sitting between them. Complete variable domain (other parts from reference TRBV7-9 and TRBJ1-2): DTGVSQNPRHKITKRGQNVTFRCDPISEHNRLYWYRQTLGQGPEFLTYFQNEAQLEKSRLLSDRFSAERPKGSFSTLEIQRTEQGDSAMYLCASSANNYGYTFGSGTRLTVV.